This T cell receptor (beta chain) was recovered during a study of spatial heterogeneity in lung cancer. Study as a whole: Where present, follow-up PBMC were sequenced a median of about 22 months after resection. Every unique TCR and UMI combination, on average, appeared more than ten times in raw reads. Sequencing consistently turned up more beta-chain sequences than alpha-chain sequences.

V was clipped by 7 bases and J by 1 base; unmatched bases: 12. Germline V gene lookup returns CDR1 MDHEN and CDR2 SYDVKM. There are 16 residues in the CDR3. The table lists this clonotype with many counts. The time point: blood at routine non-recurrence follow-up after resection. In each case, whole RNA from tumor, nontumor lung or frozen PBMC was sequenced unsorted. Single TCR cDNA molecules each had their own unique molecular identifier. TCRdb itself ran the 5' RACE reads through MiXCR, one entry per CDR3 protein. The sample lists fewer than 60,000 distinct CDR3 sequences, under 8% seen once, with about a third in the top ten.

Source: PBMCs, taken at follow-up. The rearrangement joins TRBV28 to TRBJ2-5; TRBD1 matches at 7 bases. The TCR was taken from a female donor with early-stage non-small cell lung cancer. In nucleotides, the CDR3 is TGTGCCAGCACCTACTGGCCGAGGACAGGCCAAGAGACCCAGTACTTC. It is translated as CASTYWPRTGQETQYF. The full variable domain, with the rest looked up from reference TRBV28 and TRBJ2-5, is DVKVTQSSRYLVKRTGEKVFLECVQDMDHENMFWYRQDPGLGLRLIYFSYDVKMKEKGDIPEGYSVSREKKERFSLILESASTNQTSMYLCASTYWPRTGQETQYFGPGTRLLVL.